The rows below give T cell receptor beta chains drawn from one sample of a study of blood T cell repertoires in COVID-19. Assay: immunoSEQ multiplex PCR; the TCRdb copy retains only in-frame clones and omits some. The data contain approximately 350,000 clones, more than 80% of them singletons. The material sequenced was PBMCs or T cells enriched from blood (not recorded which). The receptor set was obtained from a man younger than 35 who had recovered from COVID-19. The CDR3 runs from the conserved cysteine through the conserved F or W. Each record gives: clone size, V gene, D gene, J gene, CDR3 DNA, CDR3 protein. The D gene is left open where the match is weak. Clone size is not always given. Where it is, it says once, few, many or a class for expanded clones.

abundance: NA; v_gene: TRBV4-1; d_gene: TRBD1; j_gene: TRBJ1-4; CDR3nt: TGCGCCAGCAGCCCCGGGGGCAGGGGGCAAAGTAATGAAAAACTGTTTTTT; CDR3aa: CASSPGGRGQSNEKLFF
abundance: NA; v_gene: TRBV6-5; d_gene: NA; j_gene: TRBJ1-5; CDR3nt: TGTGCCAGCAGGACGATACAGGGTCATCAGCCCCAGCATTTT; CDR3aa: CASRTIQGHQPQHF
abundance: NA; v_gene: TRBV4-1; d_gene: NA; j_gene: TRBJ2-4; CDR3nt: TGCGCCAGCAGCCCTTGGACAGATCAATCCAAAAACATTCAGTACTTC; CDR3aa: CASSPWTDQSKNIQYF
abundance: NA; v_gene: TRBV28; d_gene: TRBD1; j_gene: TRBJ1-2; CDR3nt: TGTGCCAGCAGTTCCGGACAGGGGGACGGCTACACCTTC; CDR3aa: CASSSGQGDGYTF
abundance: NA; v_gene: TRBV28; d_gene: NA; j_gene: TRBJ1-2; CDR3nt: TGTGCTACGAGGTGGAATGGCTACACCTTC; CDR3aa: CATRWNGYTF
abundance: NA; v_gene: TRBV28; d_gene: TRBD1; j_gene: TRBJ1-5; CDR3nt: TGTGCCAGCAGTTTTGAGGGACAGGGCTACTCGGAGCCCCAGCATTTT; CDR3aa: CASSFEGQGYSEPQHF
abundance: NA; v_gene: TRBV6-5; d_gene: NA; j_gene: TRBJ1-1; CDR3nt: TGTGCCAGCAGAACAGGGTTGGGGTTTACTGAAGCTTTCTTT; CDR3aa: CASRTGLGFTEAFF
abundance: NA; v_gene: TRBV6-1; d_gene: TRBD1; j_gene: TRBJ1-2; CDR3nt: TGTGCCAGCAGTGACCCTGACAGGGAATATGGCTACACCTTC; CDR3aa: CASSDPDREYGYTF
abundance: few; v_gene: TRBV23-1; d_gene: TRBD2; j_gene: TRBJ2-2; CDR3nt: TGCGCCAGCAGTCCATACTGGGGGGGTCGGGAGCTGTTTTTT; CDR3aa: CASSPYWGGRELFF
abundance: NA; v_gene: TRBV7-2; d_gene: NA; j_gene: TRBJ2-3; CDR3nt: TGTGCCAGCAACGGGAGACGCACAGATACGCAGTATTTT; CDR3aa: CASNGRRTDTQYF
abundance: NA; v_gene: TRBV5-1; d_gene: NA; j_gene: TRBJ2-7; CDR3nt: TGCGCCAGCAGCTTGGCTAACGGGGCCTACGAGCAGTACTTC; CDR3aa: CASSLANGAYEQYF
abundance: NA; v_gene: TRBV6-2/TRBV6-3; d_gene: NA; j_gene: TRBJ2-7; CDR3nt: TGTGCCAGCAGTTTACAGGATCTCTCCTACGAGCAGTACTTC; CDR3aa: CASSLQDLSYEQYF
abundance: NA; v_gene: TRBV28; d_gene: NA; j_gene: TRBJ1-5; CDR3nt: TGTGCCAGCAGTTTAATATCACGGATATCGAGGCAGCCCCAGCATTTT; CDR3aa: CASSLISRISRQPQHF
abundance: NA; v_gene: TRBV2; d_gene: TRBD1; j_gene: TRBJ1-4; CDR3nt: TGTGCCAGCAGTAGAACAGGGGCGAGGGGTGAAAAACTGTTTTTT; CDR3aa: CASSRTGARGEKLFF
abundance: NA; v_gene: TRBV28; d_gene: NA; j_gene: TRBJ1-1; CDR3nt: TGTGCCAGCAGTCAGGGACACCTGAACACTGAAGCTTTCTTT; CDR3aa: CASSQGHLNTEAFF
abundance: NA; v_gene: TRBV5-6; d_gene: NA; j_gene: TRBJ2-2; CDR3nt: TGTGCCAGCAACTCCGGGACTCAGAACACCGGGGAGCTGTTTTTT; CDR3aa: CASNSGTQNTGELFF
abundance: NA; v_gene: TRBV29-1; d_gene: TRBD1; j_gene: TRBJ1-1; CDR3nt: TGCAGCGTTGATAGCAGGGGGCGCGGGAACACTGAAGCTTTCTTT; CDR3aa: CSVDSRGRGNTEAFF
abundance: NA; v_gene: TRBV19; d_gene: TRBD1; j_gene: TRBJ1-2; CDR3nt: TGTGCCAGTTCCACGGACAGGGGGGCTCTGGGCTACACCTTC; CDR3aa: CASSTDRGALGYTF
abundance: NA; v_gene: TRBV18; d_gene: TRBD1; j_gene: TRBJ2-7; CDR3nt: TGTGCCAGCTCCTTACGGGACAGGGTGGACGAGCAGTACTTC; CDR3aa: CASSLRDRVDEQYF
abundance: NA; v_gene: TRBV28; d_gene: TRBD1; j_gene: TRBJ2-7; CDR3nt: TGTGCCAGCAGTCGACAGGGGACCTACGAGCAGTACTTC; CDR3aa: CASSRQGTYEQYF
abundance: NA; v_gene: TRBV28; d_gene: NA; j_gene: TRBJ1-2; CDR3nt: TGTGCCAGCAGAATGACAGCCCTCTATGGCTACACCTTC; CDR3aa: CASRMTALYGYTF
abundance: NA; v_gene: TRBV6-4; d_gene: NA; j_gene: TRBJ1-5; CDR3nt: TGTGCCAGCAGTCGGCCAGGGAATGGCAATCAGCCCCAGCATTTT; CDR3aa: CASSRPGNGNQPQHF
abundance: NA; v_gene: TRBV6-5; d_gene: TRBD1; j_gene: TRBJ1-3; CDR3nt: TGTGCCAGCAGTTACTGGACAGGGGGATTTGGAAACACCATATATTTT; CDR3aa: CASSYWTGGFGNTIYF
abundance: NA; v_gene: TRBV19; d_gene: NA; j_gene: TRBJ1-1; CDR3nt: TGTGCCAGTAGTTGGTCAGGGTCTGATAGTCCTTTCTTT; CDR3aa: CASSWSGSDSPFF
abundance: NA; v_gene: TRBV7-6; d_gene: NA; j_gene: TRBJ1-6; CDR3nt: TGTGCCAGCAGCCCGGGACTGCCGAGCTCCTATAATTCACCCCTCCACTTT; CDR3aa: CASSPGLPSSYNSPLHF
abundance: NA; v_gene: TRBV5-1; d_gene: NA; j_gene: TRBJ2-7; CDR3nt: TGCGCCAGCAGCTCCGAGAGTTCCTACGAGCAGTACTTC; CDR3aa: CASSSESSYEQYF
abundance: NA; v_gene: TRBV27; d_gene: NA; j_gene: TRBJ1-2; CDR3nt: TGTGCCAGCAGTCCCCGCCCAACAGACCTCTATGGCTACACCTTC; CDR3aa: CASSPRPTDLYGYTF
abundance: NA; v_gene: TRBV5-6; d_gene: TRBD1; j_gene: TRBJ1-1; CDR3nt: TGTGCCAGCAGCCTCAAGGACAGGGGAAGGGTCATAAACTCTGAAGCTTTCTTT; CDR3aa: CASSLKDRGRVINSEAFF
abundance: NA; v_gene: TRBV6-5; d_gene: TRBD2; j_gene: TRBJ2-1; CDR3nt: TGTGCCAGCAGTTACGGCACTAGCGGGGCTTCAAATGAGCAGTTCTTC; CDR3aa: CASSYGTSGASNEQFF
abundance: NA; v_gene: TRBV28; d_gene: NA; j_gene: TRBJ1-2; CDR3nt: TGTGCCAGCAGGAAAGGGGGATGGGCGGTAAACTATGGCTACACCTTC; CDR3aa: CASRKGGWAVNYGYTF
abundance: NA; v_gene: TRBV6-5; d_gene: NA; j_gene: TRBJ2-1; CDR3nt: TGTGCCAGCAGTTCGGGGGTGTACAATGAGCAGTTCTTC; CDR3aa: CASSSGVYNEQFF
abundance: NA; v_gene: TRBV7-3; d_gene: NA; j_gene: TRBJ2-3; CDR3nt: TGTGCCAGCAGCGCCGACAGGGACTCGATGGATACGCAGTATTTT; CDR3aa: CASSADRDSMDTQYF
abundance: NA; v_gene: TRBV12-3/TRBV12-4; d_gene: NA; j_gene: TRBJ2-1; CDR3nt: TGTGCCAGCAGTTGGGGCAGCCACAATGAGCAGTTCTTC; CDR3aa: CASSWGSHNEQFF
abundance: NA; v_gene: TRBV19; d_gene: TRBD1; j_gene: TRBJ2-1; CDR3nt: TGTGCCAGTAGTTACGGGACAGGGGTCTACAATGAGCAGTTCTTC; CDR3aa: CASSYGTGVYNEQFF
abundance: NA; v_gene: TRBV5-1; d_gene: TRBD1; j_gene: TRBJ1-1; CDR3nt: TGCGCCAGCAGCTTGGTAATGTTGGGGACAGGTTACACTGAAGCTTTCTTT; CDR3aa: CASSLVMLGTGYTEAFF
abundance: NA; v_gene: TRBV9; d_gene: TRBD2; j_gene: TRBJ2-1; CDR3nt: TGTGCCAGCAGCGCCAGGACTAGCGGGAGGGAGAATGAGCAGTTCTTC; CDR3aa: CASSARTSGRENEQFF
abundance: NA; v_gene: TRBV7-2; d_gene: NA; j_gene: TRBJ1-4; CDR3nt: TGTGCCAGCGGAACAGATACTGAAAAACTGTTTTTT; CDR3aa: CASGTDTEKLFF
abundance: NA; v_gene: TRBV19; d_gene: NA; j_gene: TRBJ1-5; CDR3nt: TGTGCCAGTAGCAGCAGGTCTAGCAATCAGCCCCAGCATTTT; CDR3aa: CASSSRSSNQPQHF
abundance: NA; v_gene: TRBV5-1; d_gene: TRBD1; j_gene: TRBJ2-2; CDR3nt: TGCGCCAGCAGCTGGGACAGGGTTGACACCGGGGAGCTGTTTTTT; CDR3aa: CASSWDRVDTGELFF
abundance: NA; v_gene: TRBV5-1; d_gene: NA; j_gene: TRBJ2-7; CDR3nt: TGCGCCAGCAGGGAGGGGTTTTACGAGCAGTACTTC; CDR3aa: CASREGFYEQYF
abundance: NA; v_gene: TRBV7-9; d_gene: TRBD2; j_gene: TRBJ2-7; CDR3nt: TGTGCCAGCAGCTCTTTAGCGGGAGTAGACTACGAGCAGTACTTC; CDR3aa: CASSSLAGVDYEQYF
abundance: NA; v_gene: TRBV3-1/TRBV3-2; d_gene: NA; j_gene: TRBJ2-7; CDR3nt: TGTGCCAGCAAGGAGAGCTCCTACGAGCAGTACTTC; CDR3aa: CASKESSYEQYF
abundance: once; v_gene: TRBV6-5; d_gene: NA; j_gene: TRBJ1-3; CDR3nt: TGTGCCAGCAGAAGGGACTCATTCTCTGGAAACACCATATATTTT; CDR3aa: CASRRDSFSGNTIYF